A selection of T cell receptor beta chains follows, all from one sample in a study of shared clonotypes between healthy human individuals. The assay was immunoSEQ multiplex PCR, and TCRdb's table has in-frame clones only and misses some. The table has about 1.5 million clones, roughly 96% seen once. What was sequenced was naive CD4+ T cells sorted from blood. The receptors here all came from a man aged 25-40 years in good health. Each CDR3 is given with its conserved first and last residue. The order of the fields is V gene, J gene, D gene, CDR3 protein, CDR3 DNA. The D gene is left open where the match is weak.

V gene: TRBV7-6
J gene: TRBJ2-7
D gene: .
CDR3 protein: CASSPRPEGEQYF
CDR3 DNA: TGTGCCAGCAGCCCGCGGCCCGAGGGAGAGCAGTACTTC

V gene: TRBV28
J gene: TRBJ1-5
D gene: .
CDR3 protein: CASSSPGLPNQPQHF
CDR3 DNA: TGTGCCAGCAGTTCTCCGGGACTACCTAATCAGCCCCAGCATTTT

V gene: TRBV29-1
J gene: TRBJ2-3
D gene: TRBD1
CDR3 protein: CSGSGGAGADTQYF
CDR3 DNA: TGCAGCGGATCAGGGGGCGCAGGAGCAGATACGCAGTATTTT

V gene: TRBV6-1
J gene: TRBJ1-3
D gene: .
CDR3 protein: CASSDWGSAGNTIYF
CDR3 DNA: TGTGCCAGCAGTGATTGGGGTTCAGCTGGAAACACCATATATTTT

V gene: TRBV12-5
J gene: TRBJ2-2
D gene: .
CDR3 protein: CASGLDRLGTGELFF
CDR3 DNA: TGTGCTAGTGGTTTGGATCGTTTAGGGACCGGGGAGCTGTTTTTT

V gene: TRBV19
J gene: TRBJ2-1
D gene: TRBD1
CDR3 protein: CASSSVFGQGARNEQFF
CDR3 DNA: TGTGCCAGTAGTTCCGTATTCGGACAGGGGGCTCGCAATGAGCAGTTCTTC

V gene: TRBV7-8
J gene: TRBJ1-1
D gene: TRBD1
CDR3 protein: CASSQGQGVGTEAFF
CDR3 DNA: TGTGCCAGCAGCCAAGGACAGGGGGTCGGCACTGAAGCTTTCTTT

V gene: TRBV10-3
J gene: TRBJ2-7
D gene: TRBD2
CDR3 protein: CAISELLAGGPYEQYF
CDR3 DNA: TGTGCCATCAGTGAGCTACTAGCGGGAGGGCCTTACGAGCAGTACTTC

V gene: TRBV4-3
J gene: TRBJ2-2
D gene: .
CDR3 protein: CASSQYLEEGPGELFF
CDR3 DNA: TGCGCCAGCAGCCAATATCTAGAGGAGGGCCCCGGGGAGCTGTTTTTT

V gene: TRBV5-4
J gene: TRBJ1-5
D gene: .
CDR3 protein: CASSLGGQNQPQHF
CDR3 DNA: TGTGCCAGCAGCTTGGGAGGTCAGAATCAGCCCCAGCATTTT